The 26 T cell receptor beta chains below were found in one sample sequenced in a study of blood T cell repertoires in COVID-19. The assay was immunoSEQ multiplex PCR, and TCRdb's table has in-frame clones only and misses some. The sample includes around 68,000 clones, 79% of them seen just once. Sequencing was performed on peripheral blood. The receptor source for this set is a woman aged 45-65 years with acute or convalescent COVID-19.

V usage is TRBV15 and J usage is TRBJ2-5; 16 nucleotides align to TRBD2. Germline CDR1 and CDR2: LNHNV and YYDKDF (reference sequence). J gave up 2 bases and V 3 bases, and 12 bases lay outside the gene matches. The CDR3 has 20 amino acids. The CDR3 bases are TGTGCCACCAGCAGTAAGAAAACGCCGGGACTAGCGGGGGGGCAAGAGACCCAGTACTTC. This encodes CATSSKKTPGLAGGQETQYF.

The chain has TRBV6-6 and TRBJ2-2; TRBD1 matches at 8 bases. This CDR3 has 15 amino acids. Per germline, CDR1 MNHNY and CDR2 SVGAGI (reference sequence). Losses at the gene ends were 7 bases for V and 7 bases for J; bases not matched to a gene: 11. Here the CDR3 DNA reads TGTGCCAGCACTACCGAGGACAGGGTGATCGGGGAGCTGTTTTTT. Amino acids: CASTTEDRVIGELFF.

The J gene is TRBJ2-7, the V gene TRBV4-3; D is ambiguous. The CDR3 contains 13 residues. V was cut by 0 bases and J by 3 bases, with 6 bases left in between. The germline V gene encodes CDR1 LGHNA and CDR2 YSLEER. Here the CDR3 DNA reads TGCGCCAGCAGCCAAGATTTATTCTACGAGCAGTACTTC. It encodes CASSQDLFYEQYF.

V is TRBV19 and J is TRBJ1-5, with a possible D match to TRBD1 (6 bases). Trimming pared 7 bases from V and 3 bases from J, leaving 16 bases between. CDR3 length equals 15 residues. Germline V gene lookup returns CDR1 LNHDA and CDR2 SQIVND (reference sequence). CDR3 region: CASMRAGEHNQPQHF. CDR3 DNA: TGTGCCAGTATGCGGGCAGGGGAGCACAATCAGCCCCAGCATTTT.

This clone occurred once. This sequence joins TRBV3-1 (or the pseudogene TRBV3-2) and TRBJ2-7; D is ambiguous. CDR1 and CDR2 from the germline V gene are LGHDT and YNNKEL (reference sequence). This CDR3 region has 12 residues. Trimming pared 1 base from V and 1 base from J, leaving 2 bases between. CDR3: CASSQASYEQYF. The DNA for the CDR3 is TGTGCCAGCAGCCAAGCTTCCTACGAGCAGTACTTC.

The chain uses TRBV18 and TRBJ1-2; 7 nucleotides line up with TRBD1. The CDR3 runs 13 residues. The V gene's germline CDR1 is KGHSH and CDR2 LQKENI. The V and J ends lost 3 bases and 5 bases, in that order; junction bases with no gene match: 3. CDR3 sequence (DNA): TGTGCCAGCTCACCGGGACAGCTTTATGGCTACACCTTC. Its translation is CASSPGQLYGYTF.

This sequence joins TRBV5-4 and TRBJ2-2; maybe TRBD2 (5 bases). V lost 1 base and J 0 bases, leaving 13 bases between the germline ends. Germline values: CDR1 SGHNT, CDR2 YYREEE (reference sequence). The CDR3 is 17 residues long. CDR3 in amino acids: CASSLQPWTANTGELFF. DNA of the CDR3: TGTGCCAGCAGCTTGCAACCCTGGACTGCGAACACCGGGGAGCTGTTTTTT.

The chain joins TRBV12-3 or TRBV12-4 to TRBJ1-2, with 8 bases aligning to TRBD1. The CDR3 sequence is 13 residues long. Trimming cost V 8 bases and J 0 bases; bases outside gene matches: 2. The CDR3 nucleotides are TGTGCCAGCGGACAGGGAGCTAACTATGGCTACACCTTC. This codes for CASGQGANYGYTF.

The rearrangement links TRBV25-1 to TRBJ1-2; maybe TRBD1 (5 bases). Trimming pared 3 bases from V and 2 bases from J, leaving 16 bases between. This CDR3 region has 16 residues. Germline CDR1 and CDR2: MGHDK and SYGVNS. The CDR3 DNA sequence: TGTGCCAGCAGTGAGGCGACAGCAACACGGAACTATGGCTACACCTTC. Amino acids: CASSEATATRNYGYTF.

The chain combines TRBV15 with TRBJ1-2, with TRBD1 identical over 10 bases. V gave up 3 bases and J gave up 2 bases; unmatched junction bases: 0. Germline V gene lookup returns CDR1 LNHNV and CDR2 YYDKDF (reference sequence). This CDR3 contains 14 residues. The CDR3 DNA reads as TGTGCCACCAGCAGGACAGGGGGCAACTATGGCTACACCTTC. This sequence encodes CATSRTGGNYGYTF.

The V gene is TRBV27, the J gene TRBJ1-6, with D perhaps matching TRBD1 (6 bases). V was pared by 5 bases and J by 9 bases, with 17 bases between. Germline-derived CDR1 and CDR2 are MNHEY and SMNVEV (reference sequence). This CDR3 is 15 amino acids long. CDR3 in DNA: TGTGCCAGCAGTCCCCAACAGGGTATGGGTTCACCCCTCCACTTT. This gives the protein CASSPQQGMGSPLHF.

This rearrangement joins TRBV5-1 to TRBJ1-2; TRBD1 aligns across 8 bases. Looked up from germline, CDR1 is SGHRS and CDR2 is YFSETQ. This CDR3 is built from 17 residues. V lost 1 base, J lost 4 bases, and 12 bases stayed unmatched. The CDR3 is CASSLFQGASSIYGYTF. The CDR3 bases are TGCGCCAGCAGCTTGTTTCAGGGGGCATCGTCGATCTATGGCTACACCTTC.

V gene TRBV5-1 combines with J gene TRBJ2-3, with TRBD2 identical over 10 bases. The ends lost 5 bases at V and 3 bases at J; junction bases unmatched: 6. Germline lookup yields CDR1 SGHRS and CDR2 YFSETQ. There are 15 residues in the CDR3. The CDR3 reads CASRRLAGDTDTQYF. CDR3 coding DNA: TGCGCCAGCAGGAGGCTAGCGGGAGATACAGATACGCAGTATTTT.

The CDR3 is CASSHGQVEAFF. The CDR3 DNA sequence: TGTGCCAGCAGCCACGGACAAGTTGAAGCTTTCTTT. The chain uses TRBV3-1 (or the pseudogene TRBV3-2) and TRBJ1-1; a weak D match, TRBD1 (5 bases). Trimming left V 3 bases short and J 7 bases short, with 9 bases between. This CDR3 spans 12 amino acids. The germline gives CDR1 LGHDT, CDR2 YNNKEL (reference sequence).

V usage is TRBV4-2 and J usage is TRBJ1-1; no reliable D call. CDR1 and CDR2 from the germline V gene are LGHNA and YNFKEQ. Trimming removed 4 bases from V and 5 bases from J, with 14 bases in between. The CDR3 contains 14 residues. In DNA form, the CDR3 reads TGTGCCAGCAGCCCAACAATAGAGCGGACTGAAGCTTTCTTT. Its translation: CASSPTIERTEAFF.

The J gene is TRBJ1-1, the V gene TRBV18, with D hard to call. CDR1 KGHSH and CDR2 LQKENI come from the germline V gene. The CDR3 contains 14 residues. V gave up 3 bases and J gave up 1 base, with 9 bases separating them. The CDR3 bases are TGTGCCAGCTCACCGGAGGTCCAGAACACTGAAGCTTTCTTT. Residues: CASSPEVQNTEAFF.

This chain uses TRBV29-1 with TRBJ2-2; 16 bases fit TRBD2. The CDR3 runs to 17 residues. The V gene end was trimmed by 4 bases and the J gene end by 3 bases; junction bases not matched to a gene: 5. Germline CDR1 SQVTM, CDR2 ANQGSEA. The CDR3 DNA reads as TGCAGCGTTGGGGGACTAGCGGGAGGGCGAGACACCGGGGAGCTGTTTTTT. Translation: CSVGGLAGGRDTGELFF.

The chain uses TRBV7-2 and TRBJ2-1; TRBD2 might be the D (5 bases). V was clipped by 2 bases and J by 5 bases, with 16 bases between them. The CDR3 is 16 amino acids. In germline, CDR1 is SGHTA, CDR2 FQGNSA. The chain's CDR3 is CASSLRAVFSDNEQFF. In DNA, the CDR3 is TGTGCCAGCAGCTTAAGAGCGGTTTTCTCTGACAATGAGCAGTTCTTC.

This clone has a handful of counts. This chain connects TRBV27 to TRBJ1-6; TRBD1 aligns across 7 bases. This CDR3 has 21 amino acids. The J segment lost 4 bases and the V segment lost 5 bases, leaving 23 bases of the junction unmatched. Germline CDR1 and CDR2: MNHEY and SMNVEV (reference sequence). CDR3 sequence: CASSPHGGGQPIRFYNSPLHF. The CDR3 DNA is TGTGCCAGCAGTCCTCACGGGGGGGGACAGCCTATCCGATTTTATAATTCACCCCTCCACTTT.

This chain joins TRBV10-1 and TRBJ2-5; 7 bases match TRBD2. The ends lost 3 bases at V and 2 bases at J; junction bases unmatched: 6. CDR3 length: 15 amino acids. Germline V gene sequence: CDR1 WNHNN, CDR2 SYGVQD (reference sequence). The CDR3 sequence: CASSDPGTTQETQYF. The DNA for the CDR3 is TGCGCCAGCAGTGACCCGGGGACTACTCAAGAGACCCAGTACTTC.

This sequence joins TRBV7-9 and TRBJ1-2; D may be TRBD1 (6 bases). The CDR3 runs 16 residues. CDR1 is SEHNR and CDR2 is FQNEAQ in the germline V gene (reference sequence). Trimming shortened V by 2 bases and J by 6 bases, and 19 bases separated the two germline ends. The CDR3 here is CASSLKLGAQGHGYTF. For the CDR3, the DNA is TGTGCCAGCAGCTTAAAATTGGGGGCGCAGGGCCATGGCTACACCTTC.

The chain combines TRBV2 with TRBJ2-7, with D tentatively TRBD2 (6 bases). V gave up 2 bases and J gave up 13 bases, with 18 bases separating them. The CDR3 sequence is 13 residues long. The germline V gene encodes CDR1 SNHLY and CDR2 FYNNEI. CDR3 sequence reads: CASSEISPGVGYF. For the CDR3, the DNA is TGTGCCAGCAGTGAAATATCCCCGGGAGTAGGTTACTTC.

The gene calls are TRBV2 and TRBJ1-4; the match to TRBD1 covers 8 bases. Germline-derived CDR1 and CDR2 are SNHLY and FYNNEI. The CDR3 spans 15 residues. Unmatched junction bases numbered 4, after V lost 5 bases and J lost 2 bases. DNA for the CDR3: TGTGCCAGCAGTCTGAACAGGGGGACTAATGAAAAACTGTTTTTT. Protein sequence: CASSLNRGTNEKLFF. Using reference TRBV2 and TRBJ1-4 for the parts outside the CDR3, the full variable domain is EPEVTQTPSHQVTQMGQEVILRCVPISNHLYFYWYRQILGQKVEFLVSFYNNEISEKSEIFDDQFSVERPDGSNFTLKIRSTKLEDSAMYFCASSLNRGTNEKLFFGSGTQLSVL.

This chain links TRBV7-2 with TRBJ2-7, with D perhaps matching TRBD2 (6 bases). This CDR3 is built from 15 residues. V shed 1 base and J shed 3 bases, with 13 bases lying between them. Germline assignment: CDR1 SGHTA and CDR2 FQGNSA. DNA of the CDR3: TGTGCCAGCAGCTTAGAGGATAGCGGCTACTACGAGCAGTACTTC. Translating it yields CASSLEDSGYYEQYF.

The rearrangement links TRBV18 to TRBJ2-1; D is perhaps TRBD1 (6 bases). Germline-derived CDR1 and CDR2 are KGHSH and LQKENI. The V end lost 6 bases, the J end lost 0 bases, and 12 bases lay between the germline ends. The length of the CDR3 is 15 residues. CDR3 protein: CASSDRDISYNEQFF. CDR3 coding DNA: TGTGCCAGCTCGGACCGGGACATCTCCTACAATGAGCAGTTCTTC. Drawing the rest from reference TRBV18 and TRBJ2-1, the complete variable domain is NAGVMQNPRHLVRRRGQEARLRCSPMKGHSHVYWYRQLPEEGLKFMVYLQKENIIDESGMPKERFSAEFPKEGPSILRIQQVVRGDSAAYFCASSDRDISYNEQFFGPGTRLTVL.

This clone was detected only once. The CDR3 loop reads CASRSGGEKLFF. CDR3 nucleotide sequence: TGTGCCAGCAGGTCGGGGGGTGAAAAACTGTTTTTT. The V and J genes are TRBV28 and TRBJ1-4; possibly TRBD1 for D (5 bases). CDR1 and CDR2 (germline): MDHEN, SYDVKM. The CDR3 totals 12 residues. Trimming removed 6 bases at V and 7 bases at J, with 9 bases between. The full variable domain, with the rest looked up from reference TRBV28 and TRBJ1-4, is DVKVTQSSRYLVKRTGEKVFLECVQDMDHENMFWYRQDPGLGLRLIYFSYDVKMKEKGDIPEGYSVSREKKERFSLILESASTNQTSMYLCASRSGGEKLFFGSGTQLSVL.